This TCR beta chain emerged from a study of control samples from healthy donors and cancer patients. This CDR3 has 13 amino acids. Unmatched junction bases numbered 2, after V lost 4 bases and J lost 5 bases. Profiled with immunoSEQ multiplex PCR; TCRdb holds only in-frame clones, not every one. The repertoire includes fewer than 200,000 clones, roughly 89% of them detected once, and about 1.4% sits in the top ten. The receptor was isolated from a woman between 50 and 59 years old in good health. The V gene is TRBV12-3 or TRBV12-4, the J gene TRBJ1-1; 9 nucleotides line up with TRBD1. Sequencing used blood. The CDR3 nucleotides are TGTGCCAGCAGTTACAGGGGGCGGACTGAAGCTTTCTTT. Protein sequence: CASSYRGRTEAFF.